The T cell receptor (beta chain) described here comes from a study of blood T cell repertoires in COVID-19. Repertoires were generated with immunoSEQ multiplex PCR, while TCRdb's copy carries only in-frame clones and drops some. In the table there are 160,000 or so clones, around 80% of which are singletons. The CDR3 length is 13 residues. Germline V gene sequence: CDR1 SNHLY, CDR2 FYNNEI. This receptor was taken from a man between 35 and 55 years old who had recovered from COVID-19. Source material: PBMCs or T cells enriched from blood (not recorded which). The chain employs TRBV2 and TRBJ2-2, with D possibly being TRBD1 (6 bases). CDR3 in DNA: TGTGCGACTCGGACAGAAGTGACCGGGGAGCTGTTTTTT. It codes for CATRTEVTGELFF.